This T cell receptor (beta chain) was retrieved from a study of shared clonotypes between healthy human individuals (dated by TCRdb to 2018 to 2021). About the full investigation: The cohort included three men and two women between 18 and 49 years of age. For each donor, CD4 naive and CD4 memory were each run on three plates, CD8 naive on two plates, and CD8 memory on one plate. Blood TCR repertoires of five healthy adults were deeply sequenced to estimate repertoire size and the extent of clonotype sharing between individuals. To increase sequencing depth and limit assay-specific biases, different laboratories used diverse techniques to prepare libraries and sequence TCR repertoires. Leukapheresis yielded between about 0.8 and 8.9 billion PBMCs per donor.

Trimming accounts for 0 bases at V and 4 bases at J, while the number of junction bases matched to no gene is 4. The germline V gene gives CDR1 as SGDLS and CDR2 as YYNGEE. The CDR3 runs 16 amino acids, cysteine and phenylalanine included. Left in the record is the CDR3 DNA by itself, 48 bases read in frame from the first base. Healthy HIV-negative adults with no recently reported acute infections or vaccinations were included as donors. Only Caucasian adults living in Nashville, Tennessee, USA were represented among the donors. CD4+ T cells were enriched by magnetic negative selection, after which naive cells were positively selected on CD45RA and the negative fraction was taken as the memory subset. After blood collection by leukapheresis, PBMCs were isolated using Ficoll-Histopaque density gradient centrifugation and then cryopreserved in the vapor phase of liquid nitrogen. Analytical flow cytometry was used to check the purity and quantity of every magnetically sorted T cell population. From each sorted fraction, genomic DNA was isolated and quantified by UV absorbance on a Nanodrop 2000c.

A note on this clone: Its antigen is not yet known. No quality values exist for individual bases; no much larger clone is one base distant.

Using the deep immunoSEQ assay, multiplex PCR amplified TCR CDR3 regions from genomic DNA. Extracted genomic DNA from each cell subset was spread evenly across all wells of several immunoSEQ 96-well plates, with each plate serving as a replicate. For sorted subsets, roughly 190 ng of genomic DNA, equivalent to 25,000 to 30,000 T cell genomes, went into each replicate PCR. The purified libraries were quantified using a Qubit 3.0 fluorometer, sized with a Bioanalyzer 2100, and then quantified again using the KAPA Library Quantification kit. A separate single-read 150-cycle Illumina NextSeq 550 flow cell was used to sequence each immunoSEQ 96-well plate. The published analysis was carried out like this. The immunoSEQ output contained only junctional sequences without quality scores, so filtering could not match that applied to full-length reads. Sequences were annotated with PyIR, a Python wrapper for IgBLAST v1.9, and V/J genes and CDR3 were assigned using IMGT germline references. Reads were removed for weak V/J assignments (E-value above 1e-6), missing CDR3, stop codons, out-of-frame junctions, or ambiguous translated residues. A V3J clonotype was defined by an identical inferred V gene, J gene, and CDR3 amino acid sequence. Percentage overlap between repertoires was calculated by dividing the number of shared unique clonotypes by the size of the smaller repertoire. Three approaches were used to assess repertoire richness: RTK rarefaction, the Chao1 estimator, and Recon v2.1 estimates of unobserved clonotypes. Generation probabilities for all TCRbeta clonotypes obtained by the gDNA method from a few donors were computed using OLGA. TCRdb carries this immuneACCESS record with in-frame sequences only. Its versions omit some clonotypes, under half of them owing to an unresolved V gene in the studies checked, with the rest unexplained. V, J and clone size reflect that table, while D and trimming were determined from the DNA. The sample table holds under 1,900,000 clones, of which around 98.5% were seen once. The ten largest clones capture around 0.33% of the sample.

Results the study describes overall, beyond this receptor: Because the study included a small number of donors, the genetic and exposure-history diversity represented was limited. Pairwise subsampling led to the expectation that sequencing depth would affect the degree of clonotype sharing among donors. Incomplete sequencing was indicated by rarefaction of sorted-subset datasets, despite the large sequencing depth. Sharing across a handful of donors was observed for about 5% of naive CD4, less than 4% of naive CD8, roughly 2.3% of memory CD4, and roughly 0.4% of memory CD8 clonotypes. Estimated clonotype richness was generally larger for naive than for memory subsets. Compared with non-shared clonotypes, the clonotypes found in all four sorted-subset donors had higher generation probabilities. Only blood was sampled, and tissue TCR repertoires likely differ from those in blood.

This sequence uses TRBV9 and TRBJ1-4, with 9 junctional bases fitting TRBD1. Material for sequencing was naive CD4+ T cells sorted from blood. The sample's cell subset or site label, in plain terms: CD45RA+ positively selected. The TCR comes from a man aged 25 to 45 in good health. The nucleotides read TGTGCCAGCAGCGTAGGGGCGACAGGGGGTAATGAAAAACTGTTTTTT. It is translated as CASSVGATGGNEKLFF.